The 9 T cell receptor beta chains given below trace back to one sample, sequenced in a study of cytomegalovirus exposure and HLA in healthy donors. Researchers ran the PCR with 60 Vbeta and 13 Jbeta primers. Profiled with immunoSEQ multiplex PCR; TCRdb holds only in-frame clones, not every one. The table shows approximately 150,000 clones, with around 82% occurring only once. Material: PBMCs. The receptors come from a man aged 50 to 60 in good health and CMV-seropositive.

V gene TRBV28 combines with J gene TRBJ2-1; the match to TRBD1 covers 9 bases. V was clipped by 2 bases and J by 8 bases; unmatched bases: 4. Germline CDR1 is MDHEN and CDR2 is SYDVKM. The CDR3 is 14 residues long. CDR3 bases: TGTGCCAGCAGTTTAGGACAGGGGAACTATGAGCAGTTCTTC. Its translation is CASSLGQGNYEQFF. The full variable domain, completed using reference TRBV28 and TRBJ2-1, is DVKVTQSSRYLVKRTGEKVFLECVQDMDHENMFWYRQDPGLGLRLIYFSYDVKMKEKGDIPEGYSVSREKKERFSLILESASTNQTSMYLCASSLGQGNYEQFFGPGTRLTVL.

The chain links TRBV28 to TRBJ2-3, with 7 bases fitting TRBD2. V was clipped by 11 bases and J by 2 bases; unmatched bases: 7. This CDR3 region has 13 residues. CDR1 and CDR2 from the germline V gene are MDHEN and SYDVKM. The CDR3 loop is CACGGGNTDTQYF. The DNA for the CDR3 is TGTGCCTGTGGGGGAGGGAACACAGATACGCAGTATTTT. Together with reference TRBV28 and TRBJ2-3, the CDR3 gives the full variable domain: DVKVTQSSRYLVKRTGEKVFLECVQDMDHENMFWYRQDPGLGLRLIYFSYDVKMKEKGDIPEGYSVSREKKERFSLILESASTNQTSMYLCACGGGNTDTQYFGPGTRLTVL.

This sequence joins TRBV5-1 and TRBJ1-5, with 7 bases that match TRBD1. The CDR3 extends over 15 amino acids. Germline V CDR1 and CDR2: SGHRS, YFSETQ. V shed 4 bases and J 3 bases; nucleotides not matched to a gene: 7. CDR3 nucleotides: TGCGCCAGCAGCCCATGGGGACAGCCCAATCAGCCCCAGCATTTT. Translated, it gives CASSPWGQPNQPQHF.

Of note for this clone: The conserved final phenylalanine or tryptophan is absent from the CDR3, which likely points to a read error. V is TRBV9 and J is TRBJ2-4; D gene ambiguous. Germline assignment: CDR1 SGDLS and CDR2 YYNGEE. Trimming shortened V by 0 bases and J by 0 bases, and 4 bases separated the two germline ends. This CDR3 is 14 amino acids long. CDR3 DNA sequence: TGTGCCAGCAGCGTAGACGTAGCCAAAAACATTCAGTACCTC. Amino acids: CASSVDVAKNIQYL.

The rearrangement joins TRBV28 to TRBJ1-3; perhaps TRBD1 as D (6 bases). The CDR3 is 13 residues long. Germline V gene sequence: CDR1 MDHEN, CDR2 SYDVKM. V dropped 6 bases and J dropped 10 bases, with 16 bases sitting between them. This CDR3 reads CASRPGTQGTIYF. CDR3 coding DNA: TGTGCCAGCAGACCGGGGACCCAGGGGACCATATATTTT.

The chain has TRBV7-2 and TRBJ1-1; the D gene is possibly TRBD1 (6 bases). Germline assignment: CDR1 SGHTA and CDR2 FQGNSA. The CDR3 length is 13 residues. V was clipped by 3 bases and J by 4 bases, with 9 bases between them. The CDR3 DNA is TGTGCCAGCAGCTTCAGGGGATCCACTGAAGCTTTCTTT. Its protein is CASSFRGSTEAFF.

The chain couples TRBV28 to TRBJ2-7, with D maybe TRBD1 (5 bases). CDR3 length equals 12 residues. V gave up 2 bases and J gave up 6 bases, with 8 bases separating them. CDR1 and CDR2 from the germline V gene are MDHEN and SYDVKM. CDR3: CASSLRGAEQYF. The CDR3 nucleotides are TGTGCCAGCAGTTTAAGGGGTGCCGAGCAGTACTTC.

V usage is TRBV29-1 and J usage is TRBJ2-4, with a weak D call TRBD1 (7 bases). CDR3 length: 15 amino acids. The V end lost 4 bases, the J end lost 0 bases, and 13 bases lay between the germline ends. Germline CDR1 reads SQVTM; CDR2 reads ANQGSEA. CDR3 in amino acids: CSVGGDSLAKNIQYF. For the CDR3, the DNA is TGCAGCGTTGGGGGGGACAGCTTAGCCAAAAACATTCAGTACTTC.

The chain recombines TRBV7-9 with TRBJ1-2; no reliable D call. This CDR3 comprises 14 residues. The V end was cut by 5 bases, the J end by 3 bases, with 13 bases between. CDR1 is SEHNR and CDR2 is FQNEAQ in the germline V gene (reference sequence). DNA for the CDR3: TGTGCCAGCAGCCCCTCCCTATACGACTATGGCTACACCTTC. Translating it yields CASSPSLYDYGYTF.